Each of the 21 T cell receptor beta chains below was sequenced from the same sample in a study of blood T cell repertoires in COVID-19. The method was immunoSEQ multiplex PCR; TCRdb's version includes in-frame clones alone and lacks a portion of them. The sample holds a few hundred thousand clones, roughly 88% seen once. Sequenced input: PBMCs or T cells enriched from blood (not recorded which). The source is a man between 18 and 35 years old who had recovered from COVID-19.

The J gene is TRBJ1-2, the V gene TRBV30; D is unclear. The germline V gene has CDR1 GTSNPN and CDR2 SVGIG (reference sequence). This CDR3 spans 14 amino acids. With 0 bases removed from V and 2 bases from J, the gap between germline ends came to 10 bases. The CDR3: CAWSVWARNYGYTF. CDR3 bases: TGTGCCTGGAGTGTATGGGCAAGGAACTATGGCTACACCTTC. Using reference TRBV30 and TRBJ1-2 for the parts outside the CDR3, the full variable domain is SQTIHQWPATLVQPVGSPLSLECTVEGTSNPNLYWYRQAAGRGLQLLFYSVGIGQISSEVPQNLSASRPQDRQFILSSKKLLLSDSGFYLCAWSVWARNYGYTFGSGTRLTVV.

This sequence joins TRBV25-1 and TRBJ1-5; the match to TRBD1 covers 7 bases. The CDR3 totals 14 residues. The junction had 8 bases not matched to a gene; V was cut back by 6 bases and J by 6 bases. Looked up from germline, CDR1 is MGHDK and CDR2 is SYGVNS. CDR3 residues: CASRARGNVQPQHF. In DNA, the CDR3 is TGTGCCAGCAGAGCCAGGGGGAATGTTCAGCCCCAGCATTTT.

The genes are TRBV6-5 and TRBJ1-1; D remains ambiguous. This CDR3 contains 14 residues. Germline loops: CDR1 MNHEY, CDR2 SVGAGI. V lost 0 bases and J 4 bases, leaving 9 bases between the germline ends. The CDR3 here is CASSYSSTVTEAFF. The DNA for the CDR3 is TGTGCCAGCAGTTACTCGAGTACAGTCACTGAAGCTTTCTTT.

This chain joins TRBV28 and TRBJ1-1, with 7 bases aligning to TRBD1. This CDR3 is 14 amino acids long. Germline V gene data show CDR1 as MDHEN and CDR2 as SYDVKM. V was pared by 9 bases and J by 4 bases, with 11 bases of the junction left unmatched. The CDR3 here is CASTDRAVSTEAFF. Written as DNA, the CDR3 is TGTGCCAGTACTGACAGGGCCGTATCCACTGAAGCTTTCTTT.

This clone turned up a few times. V usage is TRBV3-1 (or the pseudogene TRBV3-2) and J usage is TRBJ1-6; no clear D. Germline V gene lookup returns CDR1 LGHDT and CDR2 YNNKEL (reference sequence). This CDR3 has 15 amino acids. V dropped 1 base and J dropped 9 bases, with 13 bases sitting between them. The CDR3 DNA is TGTGCCAGCAGCCAAGGTGGCTCTCACCTTTCACCCCTCCACTTT. It encodes CASSQGGSHLSPLHF.

The rearrangement uses TRBV9 and TRBJ2-1; D might be TRBD2 (6 bases). The CDR3 loop spans 16 amino acids. Germline V CDR1 and CDR2: SGDLS, YYNGEE. V lost 2 bases and J 0 bases, leaving 12 bases between the germline ends. The CDR3, as DNA: TGTGCCAGCAGCGTGGCGGGGAGCAGCTCCTACAATGAGCAGTTCTTC. This translates into CASSVAGSSSYNEQFF.

V usage is TRBV11-2 and J usage is TRBJ1-2; unclear D gene. Trimming removed 1 base at V and 7 bases at J, with 7 bases between. Germline V CDR1 and CDR2: SGHAT, FQNNGV. The CDR3 loop spans 12 amino acids. The CDR3 region is CASSLGSRGYTF. The DNA for the CDR3 is TGTGCCAGCAGCTTAGGTTCCCGTGGCTACACCTTC.

This rearrangement joins TRBV7-9 to TRBJ1-1; D is unresolved. Per the germline V gene, CDR1 is SEHNR and CDR2 is FQNEAQ (reference sequence). This CDR3 has 11 residues. V gave up 3 bases and J gave up 5 bases, with 4 bases separating them. The CDR3 nucleotides read TGTGCCAGCAGCTTCATGACTGAAGCTTTCTTT. It specifies CASSFMTEAFF.

This clone was picked up one time. The chain is built from TRBV19 and TRBJ1-2, with D perhaps TRBD1 (6 bases). V dropped 7 bases and J dropped 2 bases, with 8 bases sitting between them. This CDR3 spans 12 amino acids. CDR1 and CDR2 from the germline V gene are LNHDA and SQIVND (reference sequence). DNA of the CDR3: TGTGCCAGTACCGGACAGAACTATGGCTACACCTTC. Its protein product is CASTGQNYGYTF.

This sequence joins TRBV3-1 (or the pseudogene TRBV3-2) and TRBJ2-3, with TRBD1 matching over 8 bases. Losses at the gene ends were 5 bases for V and 2 bases for J; bases not matched to a gene: 6. The CDR3 loop spans 15 amino acids. Germline lookup yields CDR1 LGHDT and CDR2 YNNKEL (reference sequence). CDR3 bases: TGTGCCAGCAGCTTTAGGGACAGGCCCACAGATACGCAGTATTTT. This codes for CASSFRDRPTDTQYF.

The rearrangement links TRBV2 to TRBJ1-2; tentative D call: TRBD1 (6 bases). Between the trimmed V and J ends, which lost 7 bases and 0 bases, there was a span of 15 bases. CDR3 length equals 15 residues. The germline V gene has CDR1 SNHLY and CDR2 FYNNEI. The CDR3 DNA follows: TGTGCCAGCATAGGGACATCCGTTCCTAACTATGGCTACACCTTC. This sequence encodes CASIGTSVPNYGYTF. The whole variable domain, filled in from reference TRBV2 and TRBJ1-2, reads EPEVTQTPSHQVTQMGQEVILRCVPISNHLYFYWYRQILGQKVEFLVSFYNNEISEKSEIFDDQFSVERPDGSNFTLKIRSTKLEDSAMYFCASIGTSVPNYGYTFGSGTRLTVV.

The chain couples TRBV6-5 to TRBJ1-5, with TRBD1 identical over 7 bases. The junction had 14 bases not matched to a gene; V was cut back by 6 bases and J by 9 bases. The CDR3 has 15 amino acids. Per the germline V gene, CDR1 is MNHEY and CDR2 is SVGAGI. The CDR3, as DNA: TGTGCCAGCAGACCCACGGACAGGCCGTTCGGGCCCCAGCATTTT. It is translated as CASRPTDRPFGPQHF.

The chain carries TRBV11-3 and TRBJ1-3, with D possibly matching TRBD1 (5 bases). The length of the CDR3 is 18 residues. Germline CDR1 is SGHNT and CDR2 is YENEEA. Trimming removed 4 bases at V and 3 bases at J, with 22 bases between. CDR3 coding DNA: TGTGCCAGCAGCTCGCCGCAGGGTGGCAGGCGGGGTGGAAACACCATATATTTT. This encodes CASSSPQGGRRGGNTIYF.

The rearrangement uses TRBV7-9 and TRBJ2-5; D is unclear. Germline CDR1 reads SEHNR; CDR2 reads FQNEAQ (reference sequence). There are 12 residues in the CDR3. V gave up 5 bases and J gave up 5 bases, with 9 bases separating them. CDR3 bases: TGTGCCAGCAGCCTCCCTTCGGAGACCCAGTACTTC. Translated, it gives CASSLPSETQYF.

V usage is TRBV19 and J usage is TRBJ2-1, with unresolved D. CDR1 and CDR2 (germline): LNHDA, SQIVND (reference sequence). Trimming removed 4 bases from V and 0 bases from J, with 7 bases in between. The CDR3 runs 14 residues. DNA of the CDR3: TGTGCCAGTAGTAACGCGGACTCCTACAATGAGCAGTTCTTC. Encoded protein: CASSNADSYNEQFF.

V and J are TRBV7-3 and TRBJ1-1; no clear D. Germline CDR1 reads SGHTA; CDR2 reads FQGTGA. The CDR3 contains 16 residues. V was trimmed by 5 bases and J by 0 bases, leaving 16 bases between them. CDR3: CASSPAAGIMNTEAFF. CDR3 nucleotide sequence: TGTGCCAGCAGCCCAGCCGCCGGGATCATGAACACTGAAGCTTTCTTT. Full variable domain (missing parts from reference TRBV7-3 and TRBJ1-1): GAGVSQTPSNKVTEKGKYVELRCDPISGHTALYWYRQSLGQGPEFLIYFQGTGAADDSGLPNDRFFAVRPEGSVSTLKIQRTERGDSAVYLCASSPAAGIMNTEAFFGQGTRLTVV.

This clone is a singleton in its sample. CDR3 nucleotide sequence: TGCGCCAGCAGCTTGGGTGAGCGAACCGGGGAGCTGTTTTTT. Amino acid sequence: CASSLGERTGELFF. The J gene is TRBJ2-2, the V gene TRBV5-1, with unresolved D. V was trimmed by 0 bases and J by 5 bases, leaving 8 bases between them. The CDR3 has 14 residues. Germline CDR1 is SGHRS and CDR2 is YFSETQ.

Written as DNA, the CDR3 is TGTGCCAGCAGTTACTCTTTCGGGGAGGACACAGATACGCAGTATTTT. The encoded protein is CASSYSFGEDTDTQYF. The chain is built from TRBV6-5 and TRBJ2-3; a weak D match, TRBD2 (6 bases). This CDR3 comprises 16 residues. Deletions cut 0 bases from V and 2 bases from J, with 12 bases between. From germline, CDR1 is MNHEY and CDR2 SVGAGI.

This chain joins TRBV29-1 and TRBJ2-5; D is uncertain. This CDR3 is built from 12 residues. V lost 4 bases to trimming and J lost 2 bases, with 8 bases between them. Germline V gene lookup returns CDR1 SQVTM and CDR2 ANQGSEA. In DNA form, the CDR3 reads TGCAGCGTTGGGGCCCCTCAAGAGACCCAGTACTTC. It translates to CSVGAPQETQYF. Looking up the rest from reference TRBV29-1 and TRBJ2-5 gives the full variable domain: SAVISQKPSRDICQRGTSLTIQCQVDSQVTMMFWYRQQPGQSLTLIATANQGSEATYESGFVIDKFPISRPNLTFSTLTVSNMSPEDSSIYLCSVGAPQETQYFGPGTRLLVL.

The chain uses TRBV6-1 and TRBJ2-3; D is perhaps TRBD1 (5 bases). The germline gives CDR1 MNHNS, CDR2 SASEGT. The V and J ends lost 2 bases and 1 base respectively, with 13 bases between them. The CDR3 contains 16 residues. The CDR3 DNA is TGTGCCAGCAGTGAACCTCAGGGTGGGGGCACAGATACGCAGTATTTT. It yields the protein CASSEPQGGGTDTQYF.

V is TRBV5-5 and J is TRBJ2-3, with 8 bases lining up with TRBD1. Unmatched junction bases numbered 15, after V lost 4 bases and J lost 2 bases. CDR3 size: 18 residues. Germline lookup yields CDR1 SGHKS and CDR2 YYEKEE (reference sequence). CDR3 sequence (DNA): TGTGCCAGCAGCCTCGGCCCCAGGTCGGACAGGGCCACAGATACGCAGTATTTT. Protein sequence: CASSLGPRSDRATDTQYF.